This T cell receptor (beta chain) was found in a study of a mutant IDH1 vaccine in newly diagnosed glioma. About this clone: Its antigen is still unknown.

Germline V CDR1 and CDR2: LNHDA, SQIVND (reference sequence). The length of the CDR3 is 14 residues. The V gene lost 7 bases and the J gene lost 0 bases, with 10 bases spanning the gap. The protocol was immunoSEQ multiplex PCR, while the TCRdb copy is restricted to in-frame clones and leaves out a portion. This sample has approximately 58,000 clones, with around 83% found just once. Time point indicated: week 47, end of study. Each dose of the vaccine consisted of 300 ug of mutant IDH1 20-mer peptide, with topical imiquimod. During weeks 1, 3, 5, 7, 11, 15, 19 and 23, patients received eight vaccinations.

The chain has TRBV19 and TRBJ2-1; D is possibly TRBD2 (6 bases). Sequenced here: PBMCs, sampled from a glioma patient whose treatment included an IDH1 peptide vaccine. The receptor comes from a man aged 30 to 39 with glioma. CDR3 protein: CASMGGASYNEQFF. The CDR3 nucleotides are TGTGCCAGTATGGGCGGGGCCTCCTACAATGAGCAGTTCTTC.